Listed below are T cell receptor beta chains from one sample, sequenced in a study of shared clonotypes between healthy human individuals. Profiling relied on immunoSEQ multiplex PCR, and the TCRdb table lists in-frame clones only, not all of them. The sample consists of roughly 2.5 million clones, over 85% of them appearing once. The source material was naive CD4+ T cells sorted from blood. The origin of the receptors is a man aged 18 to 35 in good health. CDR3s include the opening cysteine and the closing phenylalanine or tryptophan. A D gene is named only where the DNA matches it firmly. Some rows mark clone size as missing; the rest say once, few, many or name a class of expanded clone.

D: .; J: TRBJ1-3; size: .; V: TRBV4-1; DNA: TGCGCCAGCAGCATCCAGCCCCGGACCTCCTGGAACACCATATATTTT; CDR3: CASSIQPRTSWNTIYF
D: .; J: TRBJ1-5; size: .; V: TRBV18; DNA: TGTGCCAGCTCACCAGGTGGCCCTCAGCCCCAGCATTTT; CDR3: CASSPGGPQPQHF
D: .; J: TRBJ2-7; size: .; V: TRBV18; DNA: TGTGCCAGCTCACCAGGGAGAGACAAGCCCTACGAGCAGTACTTC; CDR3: CASSPGRDKPYEQYF
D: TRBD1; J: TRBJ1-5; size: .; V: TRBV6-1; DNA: TGTGCCAGCAGTGGGACAGGGAAAAGCAATCAGCCCCAGCATTTT; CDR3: CASSGTGKSNQPQHF
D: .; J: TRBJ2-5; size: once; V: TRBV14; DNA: TGTGCCAGCAGCCTACTGATAAATTCGGCCCAGTACTTC; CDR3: CASSLLINSAQYF
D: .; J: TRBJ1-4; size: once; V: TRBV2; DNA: TGTGCCAGCAGTGCACTGGGAGGGGCTAATGAAAAACTGTTTTTT; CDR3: CASSALGGANEKLFF
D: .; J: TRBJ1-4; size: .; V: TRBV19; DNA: TGTGCCAGTAGTCCCCCTCCGCCGGGGGCTCGGGAAAAACTGTTTTTT; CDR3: CASSPPPPGAREKLFF
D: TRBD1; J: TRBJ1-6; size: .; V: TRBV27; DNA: TGTGCCAGCAGTTTGGACAGGTTTTCACCCCTCCACTTT; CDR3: CASSLDRFSPLHF
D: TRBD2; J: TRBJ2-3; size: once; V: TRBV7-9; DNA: TGTGCCAGCAGCCTAGCGGGAGTCATAGATACGCAGTATTTT; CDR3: CASSLAGVIDTQYF
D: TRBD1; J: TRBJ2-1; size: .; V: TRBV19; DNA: TGTGCCAGTAGGAGCAAGACAGGGGTAACCTACAATGAGCAGTTCTTC; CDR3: CASRSKTGVTYNEQFF
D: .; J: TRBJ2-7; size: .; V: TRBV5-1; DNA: TGCGCCAGCTCGCAGGGGAGGGTTACGTACTTC; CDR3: CASSQGRVTYF
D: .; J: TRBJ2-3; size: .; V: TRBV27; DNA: TGTGCCAGCAGTTATTGGACAGCCAGCACAGATACGCAGTATTTT; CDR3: CASSYWTASTDTQYF
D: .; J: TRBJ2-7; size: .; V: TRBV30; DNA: TGTGCCTGGAGCAAGACCTACGAGCAGTACTTC; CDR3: CAWSKTYEQYF
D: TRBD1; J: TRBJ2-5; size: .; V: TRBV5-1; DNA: TGCGCCAGCAGCGAACTACAGGGGGTACAAGAGACCCAGTACTTC; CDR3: CASSELQGVQETQYF
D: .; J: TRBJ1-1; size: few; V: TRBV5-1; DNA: TGCGCCAGCAGCTTAACAACAGGGAACACTGAAGCTTTCTTT; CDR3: CASSLTTGNTEAFF
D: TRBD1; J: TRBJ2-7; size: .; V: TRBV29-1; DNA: TGCAGCGCCAAATACCGGGACAGGGTAGAAGAGCAGTACTTC; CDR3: CSAKYRDRVEEQYF
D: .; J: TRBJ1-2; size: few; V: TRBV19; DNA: TGTGCCGGGGAAGGGGATTCTGGCTACACCTTC; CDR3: CAGEGDSGYTF
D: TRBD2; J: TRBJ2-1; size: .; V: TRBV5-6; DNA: TGTGCCAGCAGCTTCAGGTCTCCGGGAGGCTGGGGGGAGCAGTTCTTC; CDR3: CASSFRSPGGWGEQFF
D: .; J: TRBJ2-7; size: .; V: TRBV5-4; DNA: TGTGCCAGCAGCTTGGGTGGGGACACCCACGAGCAGTACTTC; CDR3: CASSLGGDTHEQYF
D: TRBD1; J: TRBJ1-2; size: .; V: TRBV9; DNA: TGTGCCAGCAGCGAGCCGGGACAGGGGAACGATGGCTACACCTTC; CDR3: CASSEPGQGNDGYTF
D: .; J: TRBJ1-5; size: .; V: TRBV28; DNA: TGTGCCAGCAGCCCCCGGGGGGCAAGTCAGCCCCAGCATTTT; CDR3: CASSPRGASQPQHF
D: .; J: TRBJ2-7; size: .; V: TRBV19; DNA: TGTGCCAGTAGTATGGGGACCGGGGCCTACGAGCAGTACTTC; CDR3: CASSMGTGAYEQYF
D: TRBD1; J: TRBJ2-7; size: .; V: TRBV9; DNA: TGTGCCAGCAGCCCCCAATGGGGGACCCAGGGGGCCTACGAGCAGTACTTC; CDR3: CASSPQWGTQGAYEQYF
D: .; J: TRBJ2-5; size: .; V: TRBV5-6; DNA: TGTGCCAGCAGCTTGGGGAGAAAAGAGACCCAGTACTTC; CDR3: CASSLGRKETQYF
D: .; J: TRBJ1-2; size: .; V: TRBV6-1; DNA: TGTGCCAGCAGTGAGGCAGCCTCCCGCTACACCTTC; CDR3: CASSEAASRYTF